This T cell receptor beta chain comes out of a study of identifying expanded T cells in peripheral blood. The ends lost 6 bases at V and 5 bases at J; junction bases unmatched: 6. This CDR3 contains 14 residues. Germline V gene data show CDR1 as ENHRY and CDR2 as SYGVKD. Repertoires were generated with immunoSEQ multiplex PCR, while TCRdb's copy carries only in-frame clones and drops some. The profile shows approximately 90,000 clones, about 88% of them singletons. Sequenced material: blood. The receptor comes from a person aged 18-70 years in good health. The chain has TRBV10-3 and TRBJ2-1; 8 nucleotides line up with TRBD1. This CDR3 is CAISSLTGDNEQFF. CDR3 bases: TGTGCCATCAGCTCCTTGACAGGGGACAATGAGCAGTTCTTC.